The TCR beta chain under discussion was sequenced for a study of shared clonotypes between healthy human individuals. Study-level points and caveats: Clonotype sharing among donors, it was expected, would be affected by sequencing depth. In the sorted subsets, rarefaction showed sequencing was incomplete despite large depth.

HIV-negative, healthy adults without recent acute infections or vaccinations were the donors. Assay: immunoSEQ multiplex PCR; the TCRdb copy retains only in-frame clones and omits some. The profile shows roughly 2.6 million clones, more than 80% of them singletons. As to this clone: No antigen is known for it.

Germline V gives CDR1 SGHRS, CDR2 YFSETQ. This CDR3 is 20 amino acids long. The junction had 19 bases not matched to a gene; V was cut back by 9 bases and J by 0 bases. This TCR came from a man between 18 and 35 years old in good health. The sequenced material came from naive CD4+ T cells sorted from blood. Indicated subset: CD45RA+ positively selected. V usage is TRBV5-1 and J usage is TRBJ2-1, with 12 bases lining up with TRBD2. The CDR3, as DNA: TGCGCCACCCCGAAACCCGCTTGGACTAGCGGGACCTTCTCCTACAATGAGCAGTTCTTC. It is translated as CATPKPAWTSGTFSYNEQFF.